This T cell receptor (beta chain) was recovered during a study of T cell repertoires in cytomegalovirus infection. TCRdb re-analysed the reads in MiXCR, keeping a single row per CDR3 protein. The data hold about 250,000 distinct CDR3 sequences, with approximately 7% observed a single time. Trimming left V 4 bases short and J 6 bases short, with 19 bases between. There are 15 residues in the CDR3. Germline loops: CDR1 SGHRS, CDR2 YFSETQ. A few counts support this clonotype. The sequence was collected from a human donor in good health (CMV status not recorded). Some clones in this sample may be carry-over from other donors' samples. The V gene is TRBV5-1, the J gene TRBJ1-2, with D hard to call. The material sequenced was PBMCs. The CDR3 reads CASSPGSAGVDGYTF. Here the CDR3 DNA reads TGCGCCAGCAGCCCGGGTTCTGCAGGAGTCGATGGCTACACCTTC.